The rows below give T cell receptor beta chains drawn from one sample of a study of control samples from healthy donors and cancer patients. Profiling relied on immunoSEQ multiplex PCR, and the TCRdb table lists in-frame clones only, not all of them. Among about 160,000 clones, 80% to 90% were seen once, and the ten largest hold 12%. Material for sequencing was blood. The receptors were sampled from a man aged 30 to 45 in good health. The CDR3 runs from the conserved cysteine through the conserved F or W. Rows give clone size only sometimes, using once, few, many, or a class for an expanded clone.

CDR3 protein	V gene	clone size	J gene
CAGDGYTF	TRBV7-9	NA	TRBJ1-2
CASTKGDTGELFF	TRBV28	NA	TRBJ2-2
CASSSGTGGSGYGYTF	TRBV7-2	NA	TRBJ1-2
CASGGLREKLFF	TRBV27	NA	TRBJ1-4
CASRRGQAETQYF	TRBV11-2	NA	TRBJ2-5
CASSRSLAGNTIYF	TRBV6-6	NA	TRBJ1-3
CASTPLRFSDGYTF	TRBV19	NA	TRBJ1-2
CASRGNGQPQHF	TRBV25-1	NA	TRBJ1-5
CASSDIYNEQFF	TRBV7-3	NA	TRBJ2-1
CASSHEDWSGYEQYF	TRBV3-1/TRBV3-2	NA	TRBJ2-7
CASSYPGFNQPQHF	TRBV6-6	once	TRBJ1-5
CASSPPGEREKLFF	TRBV5-4	NA	TRBJ1-4
CATTLFPGLAGANEQFF	TRBV5-4	once	TRBJ2-1
CASSYFSPGLATSSYNEQFF	TRBV6-2/TRBV6-3	NA	TRBJ2-1
CASSQGLTGHSYEQYF	TRBV4-1	few	TRBJ2-7
CASKLSGGEGYGYTF	TRBV27	NA	TRBJ1-2
CASSKRGNEQFF	TRBV21-1	NA	TRBJ2-1
CASSEYQSAPYGYTF	TRBV6-1	NA	TRBJ1-2
CASRRDTEGYGYTF	TRBV6-5	NA	TRBJ1-2
CATSRYAGGTDTQYF	TRBV15	NA	TRBJ2-3
CASSFAATGQPQHF	TRBV28	NA	TRBJ1-5
CASSRGRIRETQYF	TRBV6-5	NA	TRBJ2-5
CASSIDRLGEDTQYF	TRBV19	NA	TRBJ2-3
CASSFLDRANEQFF	TRBV13	NA	TRBJ2-1
CASSPRGTSRGANVLTF	TRBV7-2	once	TRBJ2-6
CASWGTSPDTQYF	TRBV5-1	NA	TRBJ2-3
CASSVAGNTEAFF	TRBV9	once	TRBJ1-1